The clone carrying this T cell receptor (beta chain) was recorded many times. Its antigen is undetermined. The record originates from a study of T cells after yellow fever vaccination. Overall study results and limits: Compared with primary, the secondary response was weaker and peaked at day 5, not 15. Booster sampling recovered most clones from primary vaccination (96% CD4, around 88% CD8).

The junction had 7 bases not matched to a gene; V was cut back by 6 bases and J by 2 bases. The germline gives CDR1 SNHLY, CDR2 FYNNEI. CDR3 size: 16 residues. 5'RACE template switching generated TCR cDNA, adding a universal primer site and UMIs. TCRdb recomputed calls from the 5' RACE reads with MiXCR, one row per CDR3 protein. This table holds about 220,000 distinct CDR3 sequences, approximately 3.3% found once. This clonotype originated in a man aged 18 to 30 who received the YFV17D yellow fever vaccine. This material consisted of CD4+ T cells sorted from PBMCs, taken 10 days after the yellow fever booster vaccination. This sequence joins TRBV2 and TRBJ2-2; 9 positions agree with TRBD1. Here the CDR3 reads CASRPTGGANTGELFF. Written as DNA, the CDR3 is TGTGCCAGCAGACCCACAGGGGGCGCAAACACCGGGGAGCTGTTTTTT.